Listed here are 25 T cell receptor beta chains from one sample, sequenced in a study of blood T cells in healthy people across ages. Next came a second PCR, run for about 7 to 12 cycles, which used a sample-barcoded 5' primer along with a J-beta primer mix. TCRdb reprocessed the 5' RACE reads via MiXCR and lists one record per CDR3 protein. The repertoire holds 1.8 million or so distinct CDR3 sequences, with more than 35% as singletons. What was sequenced was blood. These receptors came from a human donor in good health.

This chain connects TRBV3-1 to TRBJ1-1, with no clear D. The CDR3 totals 12 residues. V was clipped by 3 bases and J by 7 bases, with 9 bases between them. Germline CDR1 LGHDT, CDR2 YNNKEL (reference sequence). The CDR3 is CASSHRVNEAFF. The DNA of the CDR3 is TGTGCCAGCAGCCACAGAGTGAATGAAGCTTTCTTT.

The genes are TRBV7-2 and TRBJ2-3; TRBD1 agrees at 7 bases. Per the germline V gene, CDR1 is SGHTA and CDR2 is FQGNSA. Trimming cost V 2 bases and J 0 bases; bases outside gene matches: 2. The CDR3 runs to 15 residues. This CDR3 is CASSLSGQSTDTQYF. For the CDR3, the DNA is TGTGCCAGCAGCTTATCGGGACAGAGCACAGATACGCAGTATTTT.

This rearrangement joins TRBV5-5 to TRBJ2-4; perhaps D is TRBD1 or TRBD2 (5 bases each). Germline lookup yields CDR1 SGHKS and CDR2 YYEKEE (reference sequence). The V and J ends lost 4 bases and 13 bases respectively, with 24 bases between them. The CDR3 covers 15 residues. This chain's CDR3 is CASSQGPSNFREQYF. The CDR3 nucleotides are TGTGCCAGCAGCCAGGGACCGTCGAACTTCAGGGAGCAGTACTTC. Complete variable domain (other parts from reference TRBV5-5 and TRBJ2-4): DAGVTQSPTHLIKTRGQQVTLRCSPISGHKSVSWYQQVLGQGPQFIFQYYEKEERGRGNFPDRFSARQFPNYSSELNVNALLLGDSALYLCASSQGPSNFREQYFGAGTRLSVL.

The J gene is TRBJ2-1, the V gene TRBV6-2 or TRBV6-3; 9 positions agree with TRBD1. Germline loops: CDR1 MNHEY, CDR2 SVGEGT. The CDR3 runs 13 residues. Trimming removed 11 bases from V and 5 bases from J; junction bases left unmatched: 7. Written as DNA, the CDR3 is TGTGCCTCCAGGACAGGGGCGAACAATGAGCAGTTCTTC. Translating gives CASRTGANNEQFF.

In this sample, this clonotype turned up a few times. The J gene is TRBJ2-1, the V gene TRBV3-1; 9 bases align to TRBD1. The CDR3 runs to 15 residues. CDR1 is LGHDT, CDR2 YNNKEL, per germline (reference sequence). The J segment lost 8 bases and the V segment lost 4 bases, leaving 9 bases of the junction unmatched. CDR3 sequence: CASSLWTGDGDEQFF. The DNA of the CDR3 is TGTGCCAGCAGCCTTTGGACAGGGGATGGCGATGAGCAGTTCTTC.

The chain joins TRBV25-1 to TRBJ1-2; tentatively, D is TRBD1 (5 bases). This CDR3 contains 14 residues. The ends were cut back, 3 bases at V and 4 bases at J, with 12 bases in the middle. Germline CDR1 and CDR2: MGHDK and SYGVNS. The DNA of the CDR3 is TGTGCCAGCAGTGACCCGGGACGGGGCTATGGCTACACCTTC. It yields the protein CASSDPGRGYGYTF.

This clonotype came up many times. V gene TRBV6-1 combines with J gene TRBJ1-4; no clear D. Germline values: CDR1 MNHNS, CDR2 SASEGT. Trimming removed 2 bases from V and 8 bases from J, with 24 bases in between. This CDR3 is 18 amino acids long. In DNA form, the CDR3 reads TGTGCCAGCAGTGAAACAGTAGGGAGTCTGGGGTTACAGGAAAAACTGTTTTTT. Its translation is CASSETVGSLGLQEKLFF.

This clonotype was seen more than once but under ten times. V usage is TRBV7-2 and J usage is TRBJ1-5; tentative D call: TRBD1 (6 bases). Trimming pared 0 bases from V and 4 bases from J, leaving 13 bases between. This CDR3 is built from 16 residues. Germline-derived CDR1 and CDR2 are SGHTA and FQGNSA. The CDR3 reads CASSLALQGSNQPQHF. CDR3 in DNA: TGTGCCAGCAGCTTAGCCCTGCAGGGGTCGAATCAGCCCCAGCATTTT.

This clonotype was seen a handful of times. The DNA of the CDR3 is TGTGCCAGCAGTTACTCACTGGCGGGCGGGAGGGAGACCCAGTACTTC. It yields the protein CASSYSLAGGRETQYF. This chain connects TRBV6-5 to TRBJ2-5; TRBD2 matches 8 bases. V was clipped by 0 bases and J by 5 bases; unmatched bases: 8. The CDR3 is 16 residues long. Germline V gives CDR1 MNHEY, CDR2 SVGAGI.

CDR3 residues: CASSNFGAYEQYF. The CDR3 region has the DNA TGTGCCAGCAGTAACTTCGGTGCCTACGAGCAGTACTTC. The chain links TRBV27 to TRBJ2-7, with D unresolved. Trimming removed 5 bases from V and 2 bases from J, with 10 bases in between. Germline CDR1 MNHEY, CDR2 SMNVEV (reference sequence). This CDR3 spans 13 amino acids.

The gene calls are TRBV10-3 and TRBJ2-1; D perhaps matches TRBD1 (6 bases). V shed 10 bases and J shed 5 bases, with 12 bases lying between them. This CDR3 region has 12 residues. Germline loops: CDR1 ENHRY, CDR2 SYGVKD. CDR3 amino acids: CASLGQNNEQFF. DNA of the CDR3: TGTGCCAGCTTGGGACAAAACAATGAGCAGTTCTTC.

The chain couples TRBV7-6 to TRBJ2-7; D might be TRBD1 (5 bases). V dropped 5 bases and J dropped 4 bases, with 15 bases sitting between them. The CDR3 loop spans 14 amino acids. Germline V gives CDR1 SGHVS, CDR2 FNYEAQ. The CDR3 DNA sequence: TGTGCCAGCAGCCCCTCAGGGATGGAGTACGAGCAGTACTTC. Its translation: CASSPSGMEYEQYF.

This clonotype occurred a few times. V and J are TRBV7-2 and TRBJ2-1; D is possibly TRBD1 (6 bases). Germline CDR1 reads SGHTA; CDR2 reads FQGNSA. V was clipped by 1 base and J by 0 bases, with 19 bases between them. CDR3 length: 19 amino acids. The CDR3 region is CASSLGNFRGPSSYNEQFF. The CDR3 DNA reads as TGTGCCAGCAGCTTAGGTAATTTCAGGGGACCGAGCTCCTACAATGAGCAGTTCTTC.

This sequence joins TRBV12-3 or TRBV12-4 and TRBJ1-1; 7 nucleotides align to TRBD1. The CDR3 consists of 14 residues. V was pared by 5 bases and J by 7 bases, with 10 bases of the junction left unmatched. The CDR3 DNA is TGTGCCAGCAGTACCGATTACAGGGGCGGTGAAGCTTTCTTT. Encoded protein: CASSTDYRGGEAFF.

In regard to this clonotype: This clone may be a read error of a much larger clone one base away. V and J are TRBV13 and TRBJ2-3; D may be TRBD1 (6 bases). V was clipped by 7 bases and J by 1 base, with 12 bases between them. This CDR3 is 14 amino acids long. The V gene's germline CDR1 is PRHDT and CDR2 FYEKMQ (reference sequence). CDR3 in DNA: TGTGCCAGCACCCCGGGACACCGCACAGATACGCAGTATTTT. Amino acid sequence: CASTPGHRTDTQYF. Filled out from reference TRBV13 and TRBJ2-3, the complete variable domain reads AAGVIQSPRHLIKEKRETATLKCYPIPRHDTVYWYQQGPGQDPQFLISFYEKMQSDKGSIPDRFSAQQFSDYHSELNMSSLELGDSALYFCASTPGHRTDTQYFGPGTRLTVL.

J is TRBJ2-4 and V is TRBV20-1, with 7 bases aligning to TRBD2. The DNA end favors TRBJ2-7, so the J call may be wrong. This CDR3 spans 16 amino acids. The V gene's germline CDR1 is DFQATT and CDR2 SNEGSKA (reference sequence). In DNA, the CDR3 is TGCAGTGCTAGAGCCCTAACTAGCGAGGGTTATGACGAGCAGTACTTC. It yields the protein CSARALTSEGYDEQYF.

This clonotype was counted a few times. This chain uses TRBV20-1 with TRBJ2-5, with unresolved D. This CDR3 has 12 residues. V was trimmed by 0 bases and J by 5 bases, leaving 7 bases between them. Germline V CDR1 and CDR2: DFQATT, SNEGSKA (reference sequence). The CDR3 protein is CSARDDGETQYF. For the CDR3, the DNA is TGCAGTGCTAGAGATGATGGGGAGACCCAGTACTTC.

This clonotype was seen a few times. The chain joins TRBV11-3 to TRBJ1-3; no clear D gene. V lost 8 bases, J lost 4 bases, and 15 bases lay in between. In germline, CDR1 is SGHNT, CDR2 YENEEA. The CDR3 spans 14 residues. This chain's CDR3 is CASSSRGLGNTIYF. The DNA of the CDR3 is TGTGCCAGCTCTTCACGGGGATTAGGAAACACCATATATTTT.

The V call is TRBV7-2, the J call TRBJ1-2; D possibly corresponds to TRBD1 (6 bases). There are 14 residues in the CDR3. The V gene lost 5 bases and the J gene lost 7 bases, with 17 bases spanning the gap. Germline assignment: CDR1 SGHTA and CDR2 FQGNSA. The CDR3 loop is CASSPLGGSLGYTF. CDR3 coding DNA: TGTGCCAGCAGCCCTCTCGGGGGCTCTCTTGGCTACACCTTC.

Note on this clonotype: Since a much larger clone is just one base distant, this may be a read error. This chain uses TRBV5-1 with TRBJ2-1, with 12 bases that match TRBD2. With V trimmed by 4 bases and J by 5 bases, 4 bases remained unmatched. The CDR3 spans 15 residues. CDR1 is SGHRS, CDR2 YFSETQ, per germline. CDR3 loop: CASSQTSGGHNEQFF. The CDR3, as DNA: TGCGCCAGCAGCCAGACTAGCGGGGGCCACAATGAGCAGTTCTTC.

This chain connects TRBV6-2 or TRBV6-3 to TRBJ2-1, with 10 bases identical to TRBD2. V shed 5 bases, J shed 6 bases, and the junction held 4 bases outside the gene matches. The CDR3 length is 14 residues. Germline V gene sequence: CDR1 MNHEY, CDR2 SVGEGT. The CDR3 nucleotides read TGTGCCAGCAGTGCTAGCGGGGGCCGCAATGAGCAGTTCTTC. Its protein is CASSASGGRNEQFF.

The rearrangement links TRBV6-1 to TRBJ2-1, with D tentatively TRBD1 (8 bases). Between the trimmed V and J ends, which lost 6 bases and 6 bases, there was a span of 18 bases. CDR3 size: 15 residues. Germline CDR1 MNHNS, CDR2 SASEGT. DNA for the CDR3: TGTGCCAGCAGGAGAAACAGGGGGGGAGGCAATGAGCAGTTCTTC. Translation gives CASRRNRGGGNEQFF.

This clonotype was counted once. The chain joins TRBV20-1 to TRBJ1-1; the D is unclear. The CDR3 is 17 residues long. The V end was cut by 0 bases, the J end by 4 bases, with 21 bases between. In germline, CDR1 is DFQATT, CDR2 SNEGSKA (reference sequence). The CDR3 loop is CSARDLWGRPKGTEAFF. The CDR3 DNA follows: TGCAGTGCTAGAGATCTTTGGGGTCGGCCCAAAGGCACTGAAGCTTTCTTT.

Regarding this clonotype: A much larger clone differs from this one at a single base, so this may be a read error. V gene TRBV6-5 combines with J gene TRBJ2-6; D could derive from TRBD1 or TRBD2 (5 bases each). This CDR3 is 13 amino acids long. Germline values: CDR1 MNHEY, CDR2 SVGAGI. The CDR3 reads CASGGTGANVPTF. The CDR3 region has the DNA TGTGCCAGCGGAGGTACCGGGGCCAACGTCCCGACTTTC.

This clonotype has at least ten counts. The rearrangement uses TRBV6-5 and TRBJ2-5, with D possibly being TRBD1 (6 bases). This CDR3 spans 15 amino acids. Deletions cut 0 bases from V and 2 bases from J, with 10 bases between. Germline CDR1 is MNHEY and CDR2 is SVGAGI. CDR3 loop: CASSYSSRGQETQYF. CDR3 bases: TGTGCCAGCAGTTACTCGAGTAGGGGGCAAGAGACCCAGTACTTC.